This T cell receptor (beta chain) was recovered during a study of T cells in Graves' hyperthyroidism and ophthalmopathy. Using RNA transcripts as the source, TCR beta CDR3 regions were amplified. An initial round of RT-PCR targeting the TCR CDR3 relied on the HTBI primer set. In TCRdb, the multiplex PCR reads were re-called with MiXCR into one record per CDR3 protein. The sample has approximately 400,000 distinct CDR3 sequences; roughly 14% are singletons. This CDR3 comprises 14 residues. After removal of 6 bases from V and 6 bases from J, the junction contained 9 bases not matched to a gene. Germline CDR1 reads DFQATT; CDR2 reads SNEGSKA (reference sequence). A patient was excluded if there was uncontrolled infection, other autoimmune disease, pregnancy or lactation.

The sample taken for sequencing was blood. This TCR derives from a woman between 55 and 75 years old with Graves' hyperthyroidism. This rearrangement joins TRBV20-1 to TRBJ2-5, with 11 bases identical to TRBD2. CDR3 sequence reads: CSAPLAGGGKTQYF. The CDR3 coding sequence is TGCAGTGCCCCTCTAGCGGGAGGAGGGAAGACCCAGTACTTC.